This TCR beta chain came from a study of blood T cells in healthy people across ages. On this clonotype: A read error may produce the germline difference seen at one junction end.

With a J-beta primer mix and a sample-barcoded 5' primer, a second PCR ran roughly 6 to 11 cycles. Each of the cDNA molecules was tagged by a template-switch adaptor with 12 random nucleotides. The study obtained at least 3 million CDR3-containing paired-end reads from every sample. One entry per CDR3 protein, called by TCRdb with MiXCR from the 5' RACE reads. The sample lists 650,000 to 800,000 distinct CDR3 sequences, 40% to 50% seen once, with around 21% in the top ten. Germline V gene sequence: CDR1 SNHLY, CDR2 FYNNEI. This CDR3 contains 19 residues. This TCR came from a man in his sixties in good health. The gene calls are TRBV2 and TRBJ1-1; D is possibly TRBD1 (5 bases). The sequencing input was blood. The CDR3 loop reads CTSSEALMGKGIMNTEAFF. CDR3 DNA sequence: TGTACCAGCAGTGAAGCGCTGATGGGAAAGGGGATCATGAACACTGAAGCTTTCTTT. The full variable domain, rest sourced from reference TRBV2 and TRBJ1-1, is EPEVTQTPSHQVTQMGQEVILRCVPISNHLYFYWYRQILGQKVEFLVSFYNNEISEKSEIFDDQFSVERPDGSNFTLKIRSTKLEDSAMYFCTSSEALMGKGIMNTEAFFGQGTRLTVV.